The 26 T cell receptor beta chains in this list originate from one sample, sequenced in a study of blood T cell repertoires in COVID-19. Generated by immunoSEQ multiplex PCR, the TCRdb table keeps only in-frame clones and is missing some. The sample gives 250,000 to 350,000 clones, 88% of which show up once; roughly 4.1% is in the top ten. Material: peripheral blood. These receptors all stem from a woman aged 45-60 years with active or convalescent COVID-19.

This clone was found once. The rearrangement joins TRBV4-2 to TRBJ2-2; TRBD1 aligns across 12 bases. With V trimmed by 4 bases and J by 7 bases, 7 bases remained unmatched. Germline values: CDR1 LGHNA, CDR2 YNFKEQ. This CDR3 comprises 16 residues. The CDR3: CASSLWDRGRSGELFF. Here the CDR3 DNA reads TGTGCCAGCAGCCTATGGGACAGGGGGCGTAGCGGGGAGCTGTTTTTT.

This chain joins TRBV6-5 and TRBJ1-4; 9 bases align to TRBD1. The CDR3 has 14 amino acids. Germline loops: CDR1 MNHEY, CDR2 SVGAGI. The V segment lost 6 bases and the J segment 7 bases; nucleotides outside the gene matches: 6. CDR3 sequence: CASSMDRGAEKLFF. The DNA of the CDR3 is TGTGCCAGCAGCATGGACAGGGGAGCTGAAAAACTGTTTTTT.

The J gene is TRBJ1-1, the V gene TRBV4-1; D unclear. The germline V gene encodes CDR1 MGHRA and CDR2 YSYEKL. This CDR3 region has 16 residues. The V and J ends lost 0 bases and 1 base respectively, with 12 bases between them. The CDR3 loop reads CASSQDYRISNTEAFF. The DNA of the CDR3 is TGCGCCAGCAGCCAAGATTACAGAATATCGAACACTGAAGCTTTCTTT.

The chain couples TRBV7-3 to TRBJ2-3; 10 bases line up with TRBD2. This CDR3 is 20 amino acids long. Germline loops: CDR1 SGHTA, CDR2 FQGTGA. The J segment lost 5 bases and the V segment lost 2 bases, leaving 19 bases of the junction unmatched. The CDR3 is CASSLGFGASGSPGIDTQYF. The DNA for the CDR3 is TGTGCCAGCAGCTTAGGGTTTGGGGCTAGCGGGAGCCCAGGGATAGATACGCAGTATTTT.

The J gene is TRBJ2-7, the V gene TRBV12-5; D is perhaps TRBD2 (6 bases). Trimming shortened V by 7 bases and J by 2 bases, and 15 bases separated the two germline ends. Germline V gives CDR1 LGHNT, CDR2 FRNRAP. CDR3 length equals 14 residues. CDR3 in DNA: TGTGCTAGTGTCTTGGAGGGCAGAACCTACGAGCAGTACTTC. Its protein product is CASVLEGRTYEQYF.

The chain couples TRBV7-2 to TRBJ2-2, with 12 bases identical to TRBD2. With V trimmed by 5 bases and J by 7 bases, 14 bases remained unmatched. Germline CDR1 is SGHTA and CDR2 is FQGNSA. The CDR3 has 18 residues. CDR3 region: CASSNTAPRLAGVGELFF. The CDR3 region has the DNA TGTGCCAGCAGCAACACTGCACCAAGACTAGCGGGAGTCGGGGAGCTGTTTTTT.

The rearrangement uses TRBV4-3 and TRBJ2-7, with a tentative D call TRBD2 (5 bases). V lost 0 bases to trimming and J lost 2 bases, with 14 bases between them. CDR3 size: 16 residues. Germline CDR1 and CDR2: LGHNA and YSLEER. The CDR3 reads CASSQDPGEGAYEQYF. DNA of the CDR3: TGCGCCAGCAGCCAAGATCCGGGTGAGGGAGCCTACGAGCAGTACTTC.

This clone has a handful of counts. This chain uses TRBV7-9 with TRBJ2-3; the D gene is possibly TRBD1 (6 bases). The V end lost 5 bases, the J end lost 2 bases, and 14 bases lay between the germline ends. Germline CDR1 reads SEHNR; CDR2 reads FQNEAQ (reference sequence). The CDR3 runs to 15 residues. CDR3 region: CASSITWDTTDTQYF. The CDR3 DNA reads TGTGCCAGCAGCATTACCTGGGACACCACAGATACGCAGTATTTT.

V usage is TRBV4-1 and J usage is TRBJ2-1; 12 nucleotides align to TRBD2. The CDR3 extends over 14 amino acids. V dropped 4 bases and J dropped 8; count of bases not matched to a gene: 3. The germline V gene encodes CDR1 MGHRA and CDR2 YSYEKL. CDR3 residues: CASSRPSGRDEQFF. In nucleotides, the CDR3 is TGCGCCAGCAGCCGGCCTAGCGGGAGGGATGAGCAGTTCTTC.

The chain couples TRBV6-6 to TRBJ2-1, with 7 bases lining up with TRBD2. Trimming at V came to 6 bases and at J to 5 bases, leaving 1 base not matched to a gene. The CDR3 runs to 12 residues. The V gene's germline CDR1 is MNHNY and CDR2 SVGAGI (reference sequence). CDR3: CASSLADNEQFF. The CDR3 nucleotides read TGTGCCAGCAGCCTAGCGGACAATGAGCAGTTCTTC.

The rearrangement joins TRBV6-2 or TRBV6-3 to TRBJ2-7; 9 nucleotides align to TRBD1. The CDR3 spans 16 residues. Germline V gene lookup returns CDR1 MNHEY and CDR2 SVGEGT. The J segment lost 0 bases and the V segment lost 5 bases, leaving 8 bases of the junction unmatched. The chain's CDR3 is CASSKHTGGVSYEQYF. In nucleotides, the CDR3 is TGTGCCAGCAGTAAACATACAGGGGGCGTCTCCTACGAGCAGTACTTC.

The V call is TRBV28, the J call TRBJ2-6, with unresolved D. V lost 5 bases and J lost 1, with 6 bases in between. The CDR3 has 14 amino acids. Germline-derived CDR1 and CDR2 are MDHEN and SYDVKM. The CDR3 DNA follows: TGTGCCAGCAGTCTAACTTCTGGGGCCAACGTCCTGACTTTC. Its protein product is CASSLTSGANVLTF.

This CDR3 is CATSLGGGGATGNTIYF. CDR3 bases: TGTGCCACCAGCTTAGGGGGAGGGGGAGCAACTGGAAACACCATATATTTT. The chain is built from TRBV15 and TRBJ1-3; D possibly corresponds to TRBD1 (6 bases). V shed 5 bases and J shed 2 bases, with 19 bases lying between them. The CDR3 extends over 17 amino acids. The germline gives CDR1 LNHNV, CDR2 YYDKDF (reference sequence).

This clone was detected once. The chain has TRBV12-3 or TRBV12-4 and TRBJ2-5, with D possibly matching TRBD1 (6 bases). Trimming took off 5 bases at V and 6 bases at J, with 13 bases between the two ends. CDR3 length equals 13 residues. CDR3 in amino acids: CASSSSGAKTQYF. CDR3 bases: TGTGCCAGCAGTAGTTCAGGGGCAAAGACCCAGTACTTC.

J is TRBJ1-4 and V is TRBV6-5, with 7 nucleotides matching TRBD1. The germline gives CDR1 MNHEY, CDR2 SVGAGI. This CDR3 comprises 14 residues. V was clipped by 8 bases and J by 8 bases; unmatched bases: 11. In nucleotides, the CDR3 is TGTGCCAGCCGACGAGCAGGGGGGAGGGAAAAACTGTTTTTT. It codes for CASRRAGGREKLFF.

The CDR3 is CASSQIQGGTEAFF. DNA of the CDR3: TGCGCCAGCAGCCAAATCCAGGGAGGTACTGAAGCTTTCTTT. V and J are TRBV4-3 and TRBJ1-1; D may be TRBD1 (5 bases). The CDR3 has 14 residues. CDR1 is LGHNA, CDR2 YSLEER, per germline. V lost 2 bases and J 5 bases, leaving 12 bases between the germline ends.

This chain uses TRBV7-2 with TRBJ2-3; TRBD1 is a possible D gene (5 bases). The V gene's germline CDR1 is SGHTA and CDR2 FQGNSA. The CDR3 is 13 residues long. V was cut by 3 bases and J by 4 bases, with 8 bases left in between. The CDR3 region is CASSLARADTQYF. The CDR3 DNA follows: TGTGCCAGCAGCTTGGCCAGGGCAGATACGCAGTATTTT.

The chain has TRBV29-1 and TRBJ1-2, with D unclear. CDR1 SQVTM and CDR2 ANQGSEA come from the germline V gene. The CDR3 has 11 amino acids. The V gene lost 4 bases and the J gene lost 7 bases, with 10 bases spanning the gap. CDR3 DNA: TGCAGCGTTGCGGGGAACGGTGGCTACACCTTC. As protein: CSVAGNGGYTF.

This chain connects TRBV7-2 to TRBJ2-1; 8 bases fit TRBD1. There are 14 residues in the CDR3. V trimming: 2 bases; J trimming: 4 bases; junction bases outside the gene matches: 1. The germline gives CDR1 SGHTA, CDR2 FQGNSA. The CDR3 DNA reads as TGTGCCAGCAGCTTACAGGGGGCTTACAATGAGCAGTTCTTC. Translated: CASSLQGAYNEQFF.

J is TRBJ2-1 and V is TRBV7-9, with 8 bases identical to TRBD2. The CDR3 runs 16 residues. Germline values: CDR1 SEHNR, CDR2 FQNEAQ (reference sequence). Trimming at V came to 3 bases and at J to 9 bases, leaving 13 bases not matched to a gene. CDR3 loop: CASSFATGAGGGEQFF. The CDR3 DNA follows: TGTGCCAGCAGCTTTGCTACCGGGGCGGGAGGAGGTGAGCAGTTCTTC.

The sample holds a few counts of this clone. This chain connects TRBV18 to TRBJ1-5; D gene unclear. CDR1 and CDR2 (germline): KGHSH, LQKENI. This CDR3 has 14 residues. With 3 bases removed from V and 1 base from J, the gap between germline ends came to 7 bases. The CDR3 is CASSPRESNQPQHF. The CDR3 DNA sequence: TGTGCCAGCTCACCGCGGGAAAGCAATCAGCCCCAGCATTTT.

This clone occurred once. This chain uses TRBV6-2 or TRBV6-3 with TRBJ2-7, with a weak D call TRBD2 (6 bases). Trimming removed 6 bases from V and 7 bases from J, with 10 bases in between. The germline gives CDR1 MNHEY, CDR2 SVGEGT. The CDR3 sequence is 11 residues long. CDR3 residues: CASSPGGEQYF. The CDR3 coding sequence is TGTGCCAGCAGCCCCGGAGGGGAGCAGTACTTC.

As DNA, the CDR3 is TGTGCCAGCTCACCATCCCAAAGGGGTCCTCCCTACGAGCAGTACTTC. Protein: CASSPSQRGPPYEQYF. The rearrangement uses TRBV18 and TRBJ2-7; possible D gene TRBD1, 5 bases. This CDR3 has 16 residues. V was shortened by 2 bases and J by 2 bases, with 16 bases between the two germline ends. The germline gives CDR1 KGHSH, CDR2 LQKENI.

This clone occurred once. CDR3: CASSLAGGRNEQFF. The CDR3 coding sequence is TGTGCCAGCAGCTTAGCGGGAGGGCGCAATGAGCAGTTCTTC. V gene TRBV7-3 combines with J gene TRBJ2-1; 9 bases match TRBD2. Losses at the gene ends were 2 bases for V and 6 bases for J; bases not matched to a gene: 2. Germline assignment: CDR1 SGHTA and CDR2 FQGTGA. The CDR3 loop spans 14 amino acids.

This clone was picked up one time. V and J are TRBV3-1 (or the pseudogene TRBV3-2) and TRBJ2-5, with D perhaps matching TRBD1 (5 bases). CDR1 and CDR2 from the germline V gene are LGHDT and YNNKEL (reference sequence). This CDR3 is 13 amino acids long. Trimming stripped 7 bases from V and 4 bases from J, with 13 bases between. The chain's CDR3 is CASTLWGGETQYF. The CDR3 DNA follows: TGTGCCAGCACCCTATGGGGCGGAGAGACCCAGTACTTC.

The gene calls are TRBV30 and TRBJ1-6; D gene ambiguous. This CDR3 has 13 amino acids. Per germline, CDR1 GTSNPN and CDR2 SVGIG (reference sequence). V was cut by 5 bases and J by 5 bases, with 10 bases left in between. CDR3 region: CAWGLQNNSPLHF. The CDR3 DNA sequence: TGTGCCTGGGGGTTACAGAATAATTCACCCCTCCACTTT. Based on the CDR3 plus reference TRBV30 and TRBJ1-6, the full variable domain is SQTIHQWPATLVQPVGSPLSLECTVEGTSNPNLYWYRQAAGRGLQLLFYSVGIGQISSEVPQNLSASRPQDRQFILSSKKLLLSDSGFYLCAWGLQNNSPLHFGNGTRLTVT.